The clone carrying this T cell receptor (beta chain) was found once. Its target is not known. The table came from immunoSEQ multiplex PCR; TCRdb's copy has only in-frame clones and leaves some out. The table shows hundreds of thousands of clones, with over 90% occurring only once. Time point here: blood from clinic visit 5 months post-surgery; TSC patient then seizure free. This sample stems from a study of brain T cells in children with intractable seizures. General study points: Absence of clones before surgery may stem from lower sequencing depth. HCMV serostatus was not known, and viral specificity came from CDR3 similarity only.

CDR1 is SGHTA, CDR2 FQGTGA, per germline. The CDR3 spans 16 residues. The V and J ends lost 5 bases and 2 bases respectively, with 18 bases between them. This TCR was recovered from a boy under three years old with tuberous sclerosis and intractable seizures. Material: peripheral blood, obtained 4 to 5 months after surgery. V usage is TRBV7-3 and J usage is TRBJ1-1; tentative D call: TRBD1 (6 bases). The CDR3 here is CASSPVGGGGNTEAFF. In DNA form, the CDR3 reads TGTGCCAGCAGCCCGGTCGGGGGCGGGGGAAACACTGAAGCTTTCTTT.